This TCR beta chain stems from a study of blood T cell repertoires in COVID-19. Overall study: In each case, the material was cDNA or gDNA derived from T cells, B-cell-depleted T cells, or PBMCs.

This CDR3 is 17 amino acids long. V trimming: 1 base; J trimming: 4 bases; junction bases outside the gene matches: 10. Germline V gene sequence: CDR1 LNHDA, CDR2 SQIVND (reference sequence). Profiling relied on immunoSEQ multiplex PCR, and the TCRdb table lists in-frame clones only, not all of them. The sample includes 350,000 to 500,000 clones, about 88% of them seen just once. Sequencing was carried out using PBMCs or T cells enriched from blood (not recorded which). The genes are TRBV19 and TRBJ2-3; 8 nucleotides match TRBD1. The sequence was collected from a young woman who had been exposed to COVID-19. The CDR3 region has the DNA TGTGCCAGTAGTATAGGTGGACAGGGATGGAGCGCAGATACGCAGTATTTT. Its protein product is CASSIGGQGWSADTQYF.